This T cell receptor (beta chain) originates from a study of blood T cell repertoires in COVID-19. The germline V gene encodes CDR1 KGHSH and CDR2 LQKENI. CDR3 length: 14 amino acids. J lost 5 bases, V lost 5 bases, and 3 bases had no gene match. TCRdb's copy holds only in-frame clones and misses some; the assay was immunoSEQ multiplex PCR. Counted here are about 120,000 clones, 75% to 90% occurring once; the ten biggest clones make up almost 30%. The genes are TRBV18 and TRBJ1-5; 10 bases match TRBD1. The source of this sequence is a woman between 65 and 79 years old with acute or convalescent COVID-19. Sequencing was carried out using peripheral blood. CDR3 loop: CASSTGTGDQPQHF. CDR3 nucleotides: TGTGCCAGCTCAACCGGGACAGGGGATCAGCCCCAGCATTTT.